This TCR beta chain stems from a study of identical twins. The CDR3 consists of 11 residues. Trimming pared 3 bases from V and 10 bases from J, leaving 10 bases between. Per germline, CDR1 SQVTM and CDR2 ANQGSEA. This clonotype was seen ten or more times. From the 5' RACE reads, TCRdb called clonotypes with MiXCR, one entry per CDR3 protein. The sample has more than 350,000 distinct CDR3 sequences; roughly 10% are singletons. This sequence joins TRBV29-1 and TRBJ2-1; a possible D gene is TRBD2 (6 bases). Input material: naive T cells sorted from blood. The TCR comes from a woman in her forties or fifties in good health. The chain's CDR3 is CSVELALEQFF. The CDR3 coding sequence is TGCAGCGTTGAGCTAGCGTTAGAGCAGTTCTTC.